This T cell receptor beta chain came from a study of cytomegalovirus exposure and HLA in healthy donors. Study-wide background: Researchers previously reported finding fewer than 140 million unique TCR beta sequences from roughly 180 million T cells. Study-level findings and limits: Indistinguishable V segments, including TRBV6-2 and TRBV6-3, were excluded. TCR beta V segments were, for the most part, productive about 87% or about 30% of the time in an earlier analysis. It was about 150 TCR beta chains that were listed as cytomegalovirus-associated.

This CDR3 contains 15 residues. CDR1 and CDR2 from the germline V gene are ENHRY and SYGVKD. A remark on this clone: Its target is not known. One end of the junction varies from germline; a read error may be responsible.

The PCR employed 60 Vbeta primers together with 13 Jbeta primers. Profiled with immunoSEQ multiplex PCR; TCRdb holds only in-frame clones, not every one. The listing contains approximately 170,000 clones. Material for sequencing was PBMCs. The TCR comes from a woman aged 18 to 35 in good health and CMV-seropositive. The genes are TRBV10-3 and TRBJ2-7; 8 positions agree with TRBD1. As DNA, the CDR3 is TGTGCCATCAGTGAGTCGTTACAGGGGGTAACTCCTTGGAACTTC. It encodes CAISESLQGVTPWNF.